The entry below gives a single T cell receptor beta chain sequence along with its context. The antigen is not known. This specimen comes from a study of response to subunit inactivated influenza vaccine. Study results and caveats: Every seasonal influenza vaccination brings in few new T cells, the authors suggested.

In TCRdb, the RT-PCR reads were re-called with MiXCR into one record per CDR3 protein. In the table there are around 300,000 distinct CDR3 sequences, 20% to 25% of which are singletons. Germline assignment: CDR1 DFQATT and CDR2 SNEGSKA (reference sequence). Trimming removed 3 bases from V and 4 bases from J, with 18 bases in between. This CDR3 contains 15 residues. The sequence came from a man aged 50 to 75 who received an inactivated influenza vaccine. The sample in question was PBMCs from blood, obtained approximately 22 months after vaccination. The J gene is TRBJ1-2, the V gene TRBV20-1; tentatively, D is TRBD1 (5 bases). The CDR3 bases are TGCAGTGCTAGGGAGTTGAGGGGTCCAATCTATGGCTACACCTTC. As protein: CSARELRGPIYGYTF.